This TCR beta chain was recorded in a study of blood T cell repertoires in COVID-19. Per the germline V gene, CDR1 is SNHLY and CDR2 is FYNNEI. The ends lost 1 base at V and 3 bases at J; junction bases unmatched: 5. The CDR3 covers 17 residues. Sequenced by immunoSEQ multiplex PCR; TCRdb stores in-frame clones only, minus some. The sample lists 60,000 to 80,000 clones; almost 85% were seen once. This receptor was obtained from a man over 45 with acute or convalescent COVID-19. The sample comprised peripheral blood. J is TRBJ2-3 and V is TRBV2; 12 bases are shared with TRBD2. The CDR3 loop reads CASSEDSLAGGTDTQYF. DNA for the CDR3: TGTGCCAGCAGTGAAGACTCTCTAGCGGGGGGGACAGATACGCAGTATTTT.